Listed below are T cell receptor beta chains from one sample, sequenced in a study of CD8 T cells in Susac syndrome. TCRdb re-called the immunoSEQ multiplex PCR reads with MiXCR, one entry per CDR3 protein. The sample records about 300,000 distinct CDR3 sequences, 75% to 90% being singletons. The sample comprised CD8+ T cells from PBMCs. The receptors were gathered from a human donor with multiple sclerosis. Each CDR3 is given with its conserved first and last residue. A D gene is named only where the DNA matches it firmly. Clone sizes are given selectively: once, few, many, or a class where the clone is expanded.

V	size	J	D	CDR3	DNA
TRBV12-3/TRBV12-4	once	TRBJ2-5	-	CASSLRVTYQETQYF	TGTGCCAGCAGTTTACGTGTAACTTACCAAGAGACCCAGTACTTC
TRBV20-1	-	TRBJ2-5	-	CSAPLMAEGKGETQYF	TGCAGTGCCCCCCTGATGGCCGAGGGGAAAGGAGAGACCCAGTACTTC
TRBV6-2/TRBV6-3	-	TRBJ1-1	-	CASSYLVEGEDTEAFF	TGTGCCAGCAGTTACCTCGTGGAGGGAGAGGACACTGAAGCTTTCTTT
TRBV7-2	-	TRBJ2-5	TRBD1	CASRYRTGGRETQYF	TGTGCCAGCAGATATAGGACAGGGGGACGGGAGACCCAGTACTTC
TRBV30	-	TRBJ2-7	-	CARSGELTYEQYF	TGTGCCCGATCCGGGGAGCTCACCTACGAGCAGTACTTC
TRBV3-1	-	TRBJ2-7	TRBD2	CASSQNPVRASGYEQYF	TGTGCCAGCAGCCAAAATCCCGTCCGGGCTAGCGGCTACGAGCAGTACTTC
TRBV20-1	-	TRBJ2-3	TRBD2	CSARFSGLGTDTQYF	TGCAGTGCTAGGTTTAGCGGGTTGGGCACAGATACGCAGTATTTT
TRBV2	once	TRBJ2-7	-	CASSVSLREQYF	TGTGCCAGCAGTGTCTCTTTGAGGGAGCAGTACTTC
TRBV29-1	-	TRBJ2-3	-	CSALAGTAIDTQYF	TGCAGCGCCCTCGCCGGGACTGCCATCGATACGCAGTATTTT
TRBV6-2/TRBV6-3	-	TRBJ1-2	-	CASSYSMRARGNYGYTF	TGTGCCAGCAGTTACTCGATGAGGGCCCGTGGGAACTATGGCTACACCTTC
TRBV30	-	TRBJ2-1	TRBD2	CAWALAGGLEQFF	TGTGCCTGGGCTCTAGCGGGAGGTCTTGAGCAGTTCTTC
TRBV7-8	-	TRBJ1-5	TRBD1	CASSYRDRPNQPQHF	TGTGCCAGCAGCTACCGGGACAGACCCAATCAGCCCCAGCATTTT
TRBV13	-	TRBJ2-5	-	CASSSKTDLQETQYF	TGTGCCAGCAGCTCCAAAACTGACTTACAAGAGACCCAGTACTTC
TRBV6-5	-	TRBJ2-2	-	CASSPTETNTGELFF	TGTGCCAGCAGTCCGACAGAAACGAACACCGGGGAGCTGTTTTTT
TRBV20-1	-	TRBJ2-3	-	CSCGTAGTRSQTDTQYF	TGCAGCTGCGGCACCGCAGGGACGCGTAGCCAGACAGATACGCAGTATTTT
TRBV5-1	once	TRBJ2-7	-	CATSRGTASYEQYF	TGCGCCACCAGCCGGGGGACAGCCTCCTACGAGCAGTACTTC
TRBV19	once	TRBJ2-3	-	CASSIDGRLPADTQYF	TGTGCCAGTAGTATAGATGGCAGGCTCCCCGCTGATACGCAGTATTTT
TRBV19	-	TRBJ2-7	-	CASSIPDRDTSEQYF	TGTGCCAGTAGCATCCCGGACAGAGACACCTCCGAGCAGTACTTC
TRBV29-1	-	TRBJ2-7	TRBD1	CSVRTGGDYEQYF	TGCAGCGTCCGGACAGGGGGGGACTACGAGCAGTACTTC
TRBV29-1	-	TRBJ2-7	-	CSVVEGIGAYEQYF	TGCAGCGTTGTGGAGGGGATCGGGGCCTACGAGCAGTACTTC
TRBV4-1	-	TRBJ2-5	-	CASSPAGQQETQYF	TGCGCCAGCAGCCCAGCGGGCCAGCAAGAGACCCAGTACTTC
TRBV3-1	-	TRBJ2-5	TRBD2	CASSQELAGVETQYF	TGTGCCAGCAGCCAAGAACTAGCGGGAGTTGAGACCCAGTACTTC
TRBV5-4	-	TRBJ2-7	TRBD2	CASSWDQAGGPLIEQYF	TGTGCCAGCAGCTGGGATCAGGCGGGAGGGCCCCTGATCGAGCAGTACTTC
TRBV7-9	-	TRBJ2-1	-	CASRLPADNEQFF	TGTGCCAGCAGGTTGCCAGCGGACAATGAGCAGTTCTTC
TRBV20-1	-	TRBJ2-1	-	CSARDPEYNEQFF	TGCAGTGCTAGAGATCCGGAATACAATGAGCAGTTCTTC
TRBV9	-	TRBJ1-1	TRBD1	CASSDQGGPEAFF	TGTGCCAGCAGCGATCAGGGGGGACCTGAAGCTTTCTTT
TRBV6-2/TRBV6-3	-	TRBJ2-7	-	CASSLDRGTARIEQYF	TGTGCCAGCAGTTTGGACCGCGGGACAGCCCGTATCGAGCAGTACTTC
TRBV10-3	once	TRBJ2-7	TRBD1	CAISEPMTGALFGQYF	TGTGCCATCAGTGAGCCTATGACAGGGGCGTTGTTTGGGCAGTACTTC
TRBV7-9	-	TRBJ2-6	-	CASSLQGIIESRVANVLTF	TGTGCCAGCAGCTTACAGGGAATTATCGAATCCCGAGTGGCCAACGTCCTGACTTTC
TRBV5-5	-	TRBJ1-2	-	CASSSDITGFYGYTF	TGTGCCAGCAGCTCGGATATCACAGGATTCTATGGCTACACCTTC
TRBV6-5	once	TRBJ1-4	-	CASRAQVNEKLFF	TGTGCCAGCAGGGCACAGGTTAATGAAAAACTGTTTTTT
TRBV27	-	TRBJ1-1	-	CASSPQTGAAAFF	TGTGCCAGCAGTCCCCAAACGGGAGCCGCAGCTTTCTTT
TRBV4-1	-	TRBJ2-2	-	CASSLGLGNTGELFF	TGCGCCAGCAGCCTGGGACTTGGGAACACCGGGGAGCTGTTTTTT
TRBV2	-	TRBJ1-5	-	CASSESVWGDGVPHF	TGTGCCAGCAGTGAAAGCGTTTGGGGGGACGGAGTCCCCCATTTT
TRBV9	once	TRBJ2-7	-	CASSVEQYPSYEQYF	TGTGCCAGCAGCGTAGAACAGTATCCTTCCTACGAGCAGTACTTC
TRBV5-1	-	TRBJ2-3	TRBD2	CASSSWGGGTDTQYF	TGCGCCAGCAGCAGCTGGGGGGGTGGCACAGATACGCAGTATTTT
TRBV23-1	-	TRBJ2-5	TRBD2	CASSHPGAALAGATRETQYF	TGCGCCAGCAGTCATCCCGGGGCCGCGCTAGCGGGGGCAACCCGGGAGACCCAGTACTTC
TRBV15	-	TRBJ1-2	-	CATRPVRAYGYTF	TGTGCCACCAGGCCGGTTAGGGCCTATGGCTACACCTTC
TRBV6-5	-	TRBJ2-7	-	CASSSGHTYEQYF	TGTGCCAGCAGTTCGGGACATACCTACGAGCAGTACTTC
TRBV7-2	-	TRBJ2-1	-	CASSVKWASVSPNNEQFF	TGTGCCAGCAGCGTGAAATGGGCGAGCGTTTCCCCAAACAATGAGCAGTTCTTC
TRBV4-3	once	TRBJ2-4	TRBD2	CASSQDRASGAKNIQYF	TGCGCCAGCAGCCAAGATCGGGCTAGCGGAGCCAAAAACATTCAGTACTTC
TRBV7-3	-	TRBJ2-5	TRBD2	CASSPGLAGVQETQYF	TGTGCCAGCAGCCCGGGACTAGCGGGGGTCCAAGAGACCCAGTACTTC
TRBV12-3/TRBV12-4	few	TRBJ2-1	-	CASSLIPGGNEQFF	TGTGCCAGCAGTTTGATCCCCGGGGGAAATGAGCAGTTCTTC
TRBV5-1	-	TRBJ1-5	-	CASSLRANQPQHF	TGCGCCAGCAGCCTCCGGGCCAATCAGCCCCAGCATTTT
TRBV6-2/TRBV6-3	many	TRBJ2-1	TRBD2	CASSISGSYNEQFF	TGTGCCAGCAGTATTAGCGGGAGCTACAATGAGCAGTTCTTC
TRBV19	-	TRBJ2-7	-	CASSIEEGYEQYF	TGTGCCAGTAGTATAGAGGAGGGCTACGAGCAGTACTTC
TRBV20-1	-	TRBJ1-1	-	CSVRDLFKAFF	TGCAGTGTCCGGGACCTATTCAAAGCTTTCTTT
TRBV4-3	-	TRBJ2-7	TRBD2	CASSQEWSSGIVAYEQYF	TGCGCCAGCAGCCAAGAGTGGTCTAGCGGGATTGTGGCCTACGAGCAGTACTTC
TRBV6-2/TRBV6-3	-	TRBJ1-1	-	CASRTGPEMNTEAFF	TGTGCCAGCAGAACGGGGCCGGAGATGAACACTGAAGCTTTCTTT
TRBV11-1	once	TRBJ2-7	TRBD1	CASSSSGTEGYEQYF	TGTGCCAGCAGCTCATCCGGGACAGAAGGATACGAGCAGTACTTC
TRBV9	-	TRBJ1-6	-	CASSVTRNSPLHF	TGTGCCAGCAGCGTGACAAGGAATTCACCCCTCCACTTT
TRBV4-1	-	TRBJ1-2	-	CASSHGQNEVEDGYTF	TGCGCCAGCAGCCACGGACAAAACGAGGTCGAGGATGGCTACACCTTC
TRBV28	-	TRBJ1-2	-	CASSYDSGGGYTF	TGTGCCAGCAGTTACGACAGCGGGGGTGGCTACACCTTC